This TCR beta chain appears in the sequencing data of a study of a mutant IDH1 vaccine in newly diagnosed glioma. The overall study: Weeks 1, 3, 5, 7, 11, 15, 19 and 23 were when patients received their eight vaccinations. Previous care, which was radiotherapy, temozolomide, or both, most often involved both. Patients received vaccination from 4-6 weeks after radiotherapy alone, or with temozolomide cycles.

Time point given: week 5, during vaccination. Each vaccine dose was 300 ug of mutant IDH1 20-mer peptide, with topical imiquimod. Of note for this clone: Its specificity is not known.

This CDR3 is built from 15 residues. V dropped 4 bases and J dropped 1; count of bases not matched to a gene: 5. Germline lookup yields CDR1 SGDLS and CDR2 YYNGEE. This table comes from immunoSEQ multiplex PCR, and its TCRdb copy is limited to in-frame clones, with some not included. The data hold about 53,000 clones, with roughly four fifths observed a single time. Study-level points and caveats: Pseudoprogression seemed unrelated to changes in top peripheral T cell clonotypes.

The specimen comprised PBMCs, sampled from a glioma patient whose treatment included an IDH1 peptide vaccine. This clonotype was obtained from a woman aged 50 to 60 with glioma. This sequence joins TRBV9 and TRBJ2-5, with TRBD2 matching 9 bases. CDR3 DNA sequence: TGTGCCAGCAGCCCTCTAGCGGGGCCCCAAGAGACCCAGTACTTC. The encoded protein is CASSPLAGPQETQYF.